These 21 T cell receptor beta chains were sequenced from one sample in a study of T cell repertoires in cytomegalovirus infection. TCRdb itself ran the reads through MiXCR, one entry per CDR3 protein. The sample carries over 450,000 distinct CDR3 sequences, 10% to 12% recorded once. Specimen: PBMCs. The receptor set was obtained from a human donor in good health (CMV status not recorded). Some clones in this sample may be carry-over from other donors' samples.

This clonotype was seen a handful of times. The CDR3 spells CASSQDHAGSYYEQYF. In DNA form, the CDR3 reads TGTGCCAGCAGCCAAGATCACGCGGGGTCCTACTACGAGCAGTACTTC. The chain combines TRBV4-2 with TRBJ2-7; tentative D call: TRBD2 (6 bases). Germline CDR1 reads LGHNA; CDR2 reads YNFKEQ. The CDR3 totals 16 residues. V was cut by 0 bases and J by 3 bases, with 15 bases left in between.

This clonotype has only a few counts. CDR3 DNA sequence: TGTGCCACCAGCAGGACAGGTGCAAAATCTTCCGAGCAGTACTTC. Residues: CATSRTGAKSSEQYF. V gene TRBV15 combines with J gene TRBJ2-7; D is perhaps TRBD1 (6 bases). Trimming shortened V by 3 bases and J by 6 bases, and 18 bases separated the two germline ends. CDR1 and CDR2 from the germline V gene are LNHNV and YYDKDF (reference sequence). The CDR3 extends over 15 amino acids.

Concerning this clonotype itself: The germline gene is not matched at one end of the junction; a read error may be the cause. This chain links TRBV6-5 with TRBJ1-1; 9 bases agree with TRBD1. The CDR3 loop spans 16 amino acids. Germline assignment: CDR1 MNHEY and CDR2 SVGAGI. CDR3 coding DNA: TGTGTCAGCAGTTACTCGACAGGGGGGAGTAACACTGAAGCTTTCTTT. Translation: CVSSYSTGGSNTEAFF.

This clonotype was recorded a few times. The V and J genes are TRBV12-5 and TRBJ2-5; unclear D gene. CDR1 and CDR2 from the germline V gene are LGHNT and FRNRAP. CDR3 size: 11 residues. V lost 3 bases and J 5 bases, leaving 4 bases between the germline ends. CDR3 loop: CASGLPETQYF. In DNA, the CDR3 is TGTGCTAGTGGTTTACCGGAGACCCAGTACTTC.

This clonotype was detected ten times or more. The V call is TRBV5-1, the J call TRBJ2-2, with 7 bases identical to TRBD2. V gave up 4 bases and J gave up 2 bases; unmatched junction bases: 5. The germline V gene has CDR1 SGHRS and CDR2 YFSETQ. The CDR3 is made up of 15 amino acids. Here the CDR3 DNA reads TGCGCCAGCAGCCCCAGACTAGCAAACACCGGGGAGCTGTTTTTT. Translated: CASSPRLANTGELFF.

This clonotype has a handful of counts. J is TRBJ2-2 and V is TRBV9; no clear D. CDR1 and CDR2 from the germline V gene are SGDLS and YYNGEE. The CDR3 runs 16 residues. Between the trimmed V and J ends, which lost 0 bases and 0 bases, there was a span of 9 bases. The CDR3 sequence is CASSVGSAANTGELFF. In DNA form, the CDR3 reads TGTGCCAGCAGCGTAGGGTCGGCGGCGAACACCGGGGAGCTGTTTTTT.

In this sample, this clonotype turned up many times. The chain employs TRBV12-3 or TRBV12-4 and TRBJ2-5; D perhaps matches TRBD1 (6 bases). CDR3 length: 14 residues. V lost 7 bases to trimming and J lost 2 bases, with 14 bases between them. In DNA, the CDR3 is TGTGCCAGCACACATACAGGGACACAAGAGACCCAGTACTTC. It is translated as CASTHTGTQETQYF.

This clonotype was picked up many times. The chain employs TRBV28 and TRBJ2-5; D unclear. Germline CDR1 MDHEN, CDR2 SYDVKM. V lost 1 base, J lost 2 bases, and 8 bases lay in between. CDR3 length: 14 amino acids. The CDR3 DNA sequence: TGTGCCAGCAGTTTATTTTCCTTACAAGAGACCCAGTACTTC. Translation gives CASSLFSLQETQYF.

This clonotype was detected a few times. DNA for the CDR3: TGCAGTGCTAGAGGACTAGCGGAAATCCCTTCCTACGAGCAGTACTTC. As protein: CSARGLAEIPSYEQYF. V gene TRBV20-1 combines with J gene TRBJ2-7, with TRBD2 matching 9 bases. CDR1 and CDR2 from the germline V gene are DFQATT and SNEGSKA (reference sequence). The CDR3 loop spans 16 amino acids. Losses at the gene ends were 1 base for V and 1 base for J; bases not matched to a gene: 8.

This clonotype was counted ten times or more. The rearrangement uses TRBV7-9 and TRBJ2-1, with 11 bases lining up with TRBD2. The length of the CDR3 is 15 residues. The V gene's germline CDR1 is SEHNR and CDR2 FQNEAQ (reference sequence). Unmatched junction bases numbered 7, after V lost 5 bases and J lost 7 bases. CDR3 sequence: CASSRSGGAPNEQFF. DNA for the CDR3: TGTGCCAGCAGCCGTAGCGGGGGGGCCCCGAATGAGCAGTTCTTC.

This clonotype appeared many times. The chain carries TRBV7-2 and TRBJ1-5, with a weak D call TRBD1 (6 bases). The CDR3 consists of 15 residues. Germline V gives CDR1 SGHTA, CDR2 FQGNSA. V shed 5 bases and J shed 5 bases, with 16 bases lying between them. DNA for the CDR3: TGTGCCAGCAGCCTCTCCGACAGGAGGGATCAGCCCCAGCATTTT. Translated: CASSLSDRRDQPQHF. Full variable domain (remainder filled in from reference TRBV7-2 and TRBJ1-5): GAGVSQSPSNKVTEKGKDVELRCDPISGHTALYWYRQSLGQGLEFLIYFQGNSAPDKSGLPSDRFSAERTGGSVSTLTIQRTQQEDSAVYLCASSLSDRRDQPQHFGDGTRLSIL.

At least ten counts were recorded for this clonotype. This chain joins TRBV28 and TRBJ2-1; 8 bases align to TRBD2. The CDR3 runs to 16 residues. The germline CDR1 and CDR2 sequences are MDHEN and SYDVKM. J was trimmed by 7 bases and V by 8 bases; bases with no gene match: 16. The CDR3: CASSEVSGKLQNEQFF. CDR3 bases: TGTGCCAGCTCGGAGGTTAGCGGGAAACTTCAGAATGAGCAGTTCTTC.

This clonotype was observed at least ten times. The rearrangement links TRBV4-1 to TRBJ2-7, with unresolved D. The CDR3 length is 15 residues. V lost 3 bases and J lost 6, with 18 bases in between. Per the germline V gene, CDR1 is MGHRA and CDR2 is YSYEKL. The DNA for the CDR3 is TGCGCCAGCAGCCACCCCGGCAAATCAGTGGGCGAGCAGTACTTC. Its translation: CASSHPGKSVGEQYF.

The chain carries TRBV5-1 and TRBJ1-2, with unresolved D. CDR3 length: 13 amino acids. V lost 0 bases and J 5 bases, leaving 8 bases between the germline ends. Germline CDR1 is SGHRS and CDR2 is YFSETQ. The CDR3 DNA reads TGCGCCAGCAGCTTGGCCAGCCAGTATGGCTACACCTTC. Its protein product is CASSLASQYGYTF. Combining the CDR3 with reference TRBV5-1 and TRBJ1-2 gives the whole variable domain KAGVTQTPRYLIKTRGQQVTLSCSPISGHRSVSWYQQTPGQGLQFLFEYFSETQRNKGNFPGRFSGRQFSNSRSEMNVSTLELGDSALYLCASSLASQYGYTFGSGTRLTVV.

This clonotype was recorded a few times. V and J are TRBV28 and TRBJ1-1; D ambiguous. V shed 1 base and J shed 1 base, with 10 bases lying between them. The CDR3 totals 15 residues. CDR1 and CDR2 (germline): MDHEN, SYDVKM. The CDR3, as DNA: TGTGCCAGCAGTTTATTAGGGCGGACGAACACTGAAGCTTTCTTT. This codes for CASSLLGRTNTEAFF. Full variable domain (rest looked up from reference TRBV28 and TRBJ1-1): DVKVTQSSRYLVKRTGEKVFLECVQDMDHENMFWYRQDPGLGLRLIYFSYDVKMKEKGDIPEGYSVSREKKERFSLILESASTNQTSMYLCASSLLGRTNTEAFFGQGTRLTVV.

This clonotype was counted at least ten times. This chain uses TRBV7-6 with TRBJ2-5; D is possibly TRBD2 (5 bases). The V gene's germline CDR1 is SGHVS and CDR2 FNYEAQ. V was cut by 8 bases and J by 8 bases, with 9 bases left in between. This CDR3 has 10 amino acids. The CDR3 loop reads CASGGVTQYF. Written as DNA, the CDR3 is TGTGCCAGCGGAGGTGTCACCCAGTACTTC.

In this sample, this clonotype turned up many times. J is TRBJ2-1 and V is TRBV9; D not certain. The V and J ends lost 0 bases and 5 bases respectively, with 6 bases between them. CDR3 size: 13 residues. From germline, CDR1 is SGDLS and CDR2 YYNGEE. The CDR3 sequence: CASSVGPDNEQFF. The CDR3 DNA follows: TGTGCCAGCAGCGTAGGGCCAGACAATGAGCAGTTCTTC.

This clonotype was detected ten times or more. The chain is built from TRBV10-3 and TRBJ1-2, with D maybe TRBD1 (5 bases). V lost 11 bases to trimming and J lost 4 bases, with 17 bases between them. The CDR3 is made up of 13 amino acids. The V gene's germline CDR1 is ENHRY and CDR2 SYGVKD. CDR3 residues: CAAHRDRAYGYTF. CDR3 coding DNA: TGTGCCGCCCACCGGGACCGGGCCTATGGCTACACCTTC.

This clonotype was observed many times. V is TRBV12-3 or TRBV12-4 and J is TRBJ2-3, with 7 nucleotides matching TRBD2. J lost 5 bases, V lost 8 bases, and 10 bases had no gene match. This CDR3 contains 14 residues. The CDR3 DNA sequence: TGTGCCAGCGCCCTTAGTGGGAGGGGAGATACGCAGTATTTT. This gives the protein CASALSGRGDTQYF.

This clonotype was recorded a few times. The gene calls are TRBV7-3 and TRBJ2-1, with D unresolved. The CDR3 sequence is 13 residues long. Germline V gives CDR1 SGHTA, CDR2 FQGTGA. With 1 base removed from V and 5 bases from J, the gap between germline ends came to 6 bases. CDR3 DNA: TGTGCCAGCAGCTTAATCCCTGACAATGAGCAGTTCTTC. This sequence encodes CASSLIPDNEQFF.

This clonotype was counted at least ten times. This chain joins TRBV6-1 and TRBJ2-5, with 8 bases matching TRBD1. The CDR3 runs to 15 residues. CDR1 and CDR2 from the germline V gene are MNHNS and SASEGT. J was trimmed by 5 bases and V by 3 bases; bases with no gene match: 8. The CDR3 DNA follows: TGTGCCAGCAGTGACCCTAGACAGGGGATGGAGACCCAGTACTTC. It translates to CASSDPRQGMETQYF.